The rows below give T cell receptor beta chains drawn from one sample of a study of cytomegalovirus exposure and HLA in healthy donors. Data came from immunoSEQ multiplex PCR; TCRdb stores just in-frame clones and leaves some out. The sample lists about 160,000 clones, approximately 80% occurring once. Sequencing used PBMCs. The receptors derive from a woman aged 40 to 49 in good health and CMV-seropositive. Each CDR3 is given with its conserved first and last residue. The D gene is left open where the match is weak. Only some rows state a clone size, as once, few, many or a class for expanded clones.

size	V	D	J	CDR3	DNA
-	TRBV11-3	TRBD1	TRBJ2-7	CASSTGGTTYEQYF	TGTGCCAGCAGTACAGGGGGCACCACCTACGAGCAGTACTTC
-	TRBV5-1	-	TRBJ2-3	CASTFRDTLRGDTQYF	TGCGCCAGCACCTTCCGGGACACCCTAAGAGGGGATACGCAGTATTTT
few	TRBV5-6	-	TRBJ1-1	CASSLNGGATEAFF	TGTGCCAGCAGCTTGAACGGCGGGGCCACTGAAGCTTTCTTT
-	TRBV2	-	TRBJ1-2	CASREGSWDGYTF	TGTGCCAGCAGGGAGGGAAGTTGGGATGGCTACACCTTC
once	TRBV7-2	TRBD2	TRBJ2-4	CASSLELAGENIQYF	TGTGCCAGCAGCTTAGAACTAGCGGGGGAAAACATTCAGTACTTC
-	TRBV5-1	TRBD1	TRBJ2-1	CASSLVEGQGSYNEQFF	TGCGCCAGCAGCTTGGTGGAGGGACAGGGTTCGTACAATGAGCAGTTCTTC
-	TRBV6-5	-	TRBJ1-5	CASSYDGLGPQHF	TGTGCCAGCAGTTACGACGGACTCGGGCCCCAGCATTTT
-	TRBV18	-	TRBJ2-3	CASSGVEGAHTDTQYF	TGTGCCAGCTCAGGGGTCGAAGGGGCCCACACAGATACGCAGTATTTT
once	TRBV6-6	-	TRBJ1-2	CASFEGENYGYTF	TGTGCCAGTTTCGAGGGAGAAAACTATGGCTACACCTTC
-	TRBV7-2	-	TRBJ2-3	CASSRLAGPSTDTQYF	TGTGCCAGCAGCCGACTGGCGGGACCAAGCACAGATACGCAGTATTTT
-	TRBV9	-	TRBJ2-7	CASSPRGEGASYEQYF	TGTGCCAGCAGCCCCCGGGGAGAGGGCGCGTCCTACGAGCAGTACTTC
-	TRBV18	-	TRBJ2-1	CASSPGQAGYNEQFF	TGTGCCAGCTCACCAGGCCAGGCGGGGTACAATGAGCAGTTCTTC
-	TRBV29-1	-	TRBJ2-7	CSVEDNSSYEQYF	TGCAGCGTTGAAGATAACAGTTCCTACGAGCAGTACTTC
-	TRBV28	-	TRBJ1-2	CASSLEALYGYTF	TGTGCCAGCAGTTTAGAGGCCCTCTATGGCTACACCTTC
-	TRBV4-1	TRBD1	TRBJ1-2	CASSQGTGHYGYTF	TGCGCCAGCAGCCAAGGGACAGGGCACTATGGCTACACCTTC
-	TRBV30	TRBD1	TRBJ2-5	CAFETGGGETQYF	TGTGCCTTCGAGACAGGGGGCGGAGAGACCCAGTACTTC
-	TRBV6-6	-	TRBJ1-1	CASSYFTGGGRAFF	TGTGCCAGCAGTTACTTCACCGGGGGGGGGAGAGCTTTCTTT
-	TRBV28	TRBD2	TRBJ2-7	CASSLLAPGLAGAYEQYF	TGTGCCAGCAGTTTATTAGCCCCCGGACTAGCGGGAGCCTACGAGCAGTACTTC
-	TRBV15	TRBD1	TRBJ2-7	CATSRDRQGTYEQYF	TGTGCCACCAGCAGAGATCGACAGGGGACCTACGAGCAGTACTTC
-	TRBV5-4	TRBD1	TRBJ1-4	CASSQNTGESEKLFF	TGTGCCAGCAGCCAGAACACAGGGGAGAGTGAAAAACTGTTTTTT
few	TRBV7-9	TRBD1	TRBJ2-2	CASTSPGTANTGELFF	TGTGCCAGCACCTCCCCCGGGACAGCCAACACCGGGGAGCTGTTTTTT
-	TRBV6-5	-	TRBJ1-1	CASSRPGIPEAFF	TGTGCCAGCAGTCGACCGGGGATCCCTGAAGCTTTCTTT
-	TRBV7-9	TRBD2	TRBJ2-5	CASSLPSGGETQYF	TGTGCCAGCAGCTTACCTAGCGGGGGGGAGACCCAGTACTTC
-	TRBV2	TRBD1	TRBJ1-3	CASRQGEGNTIYF	TGTGCCAGCAGACAGGGGGAAGGAAACACCATATATTTT
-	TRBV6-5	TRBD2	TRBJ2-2	CASSYSGGGGTGELFF	TGTGCCAGCAGTTACTCGGGCGGGGGGGGCACCGGGGAGCTGTTTTTT
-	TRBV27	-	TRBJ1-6	CASSVRAGRYNSPLHF	TGTGCCAGCAGTGTAAGGGCAGGGAGGTATAATTCACCCCTCCACTTT
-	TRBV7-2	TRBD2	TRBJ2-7	CASSWGAGGSYEQYF	TGTGCCAGCAGCTGGGGGGCGGGGGGCTCCTACGAGCAGTACTTC
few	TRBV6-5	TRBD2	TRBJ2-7	CASSYGGRGAYEQYF	TGTGCCAGCAGTTACGGCGGGAGAGGGGCCTACGAGCAGTACTTC
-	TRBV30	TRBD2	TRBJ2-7	CAWSIGGGAYEQYF	TGTGCCTGGAGTATCGGTGGGGGGGCCTACGAGCAGTACTTC
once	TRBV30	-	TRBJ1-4	CAWSFSGTPEKLFF	TGTGCCTGGAGTTTTTCCGGGACACCAGAAAAACTGTTTTTT
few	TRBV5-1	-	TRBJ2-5	CASSQTGFPQETQYF	TGCGCCAGCAGCCAGACAGGTTTCCCGCAAGAGACCCAGTACTTC
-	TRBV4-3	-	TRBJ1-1	CASSHRADTEAFF	TGCGCCAGCAGCCACCGAGCGGACACTGAAGCTTTCTTT
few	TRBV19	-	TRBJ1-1	CASSIGTANTEAFF	TGTGCCAGTAGTATAGGGACAGCGAACACTGAAGCTTTCTTT
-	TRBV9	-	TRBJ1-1	CASSVDHTITEAFF	TGTGCCAGCAGCGTAGATCACACGATCACTGAAGCTTTCTTT
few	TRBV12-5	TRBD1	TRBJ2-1	CASVPLTGTGINEQFF	TGTGCTAGTGTCCCCCTAACCGGGACAGGGATCAATGAGCAGTTCTTC
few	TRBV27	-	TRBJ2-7	CASSPLDSSYEQYF	TGTGCCAGCAGTCCACTGGACAGTTCCTACGAGCAGTACTTC
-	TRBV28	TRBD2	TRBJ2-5	CASSIIAGGREETQYF	TGTGCCAGCAGCATTATAGCGGGGGGGCGAGAAGAGACCCAGTACTTC
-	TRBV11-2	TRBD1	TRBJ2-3	CASSLSDAGGRTDTQYF	TGTGCCAGCAGCTTAAGCGATGCAGGGGGCCGTACAGATACGCAGTATTTT
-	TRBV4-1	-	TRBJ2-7	CASSRTGENIYEQYF	TGCGCCAGCAGCCGAACAGGAGAAAATATATACGAGCAGTACTTC
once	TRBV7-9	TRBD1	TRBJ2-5	CASSQGVRIQETQYF	TGTGCCAGCAGCCAGGGGGTGCGGATCCAAGAGACCCAGTACTTC
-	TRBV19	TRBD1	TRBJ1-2	CATKNQGALYGYTF	TGTGCCACTAAAAACCAGGGGGCCCTCTATGGCTACACCTTC
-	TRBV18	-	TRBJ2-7	CASSPPIGGHGEQYF	TGTGCCAGCTCACCACCGATAGGGGGACACGGCGAGCAGTACTTC
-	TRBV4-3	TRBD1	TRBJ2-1	CASSPGQLNNEQFF	TGCGCCAGCAGCCCGGGACAGCTCAACAATGAGCAGTTCTTC
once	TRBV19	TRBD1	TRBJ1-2	CASRPGQGDYGYTF	TGTGCCAGTAGGCCGGGGCAGGGGGACTATGGCTACACCTTC
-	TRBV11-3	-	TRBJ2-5	CASSLDLQETQYF	TGTGCCAGCAGCTTAGATCTTCAAGAGACCCAGTACTTC
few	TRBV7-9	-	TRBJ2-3	CASSTTTGSADTQYF	TGTGCCAGCAGCACAACAACAGGGTCCGCAGATACGCAGTATTTT
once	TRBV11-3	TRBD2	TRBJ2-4	CASSTRWEGQYF	TGTGCCAGCAGCACTCGATGGGAGGGTCAGTACTTC
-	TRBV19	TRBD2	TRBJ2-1	CASSNPGLAGVGEQFF	TGTGCCAGTAGTAACCCAGGACTAGCGGGAGTAGGTGAGCAGTTCTTC
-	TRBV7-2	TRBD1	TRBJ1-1	CASSLWDSKPEAFF	TGTGCCAGCAGCTTATGGGACAGCAAGCCTGAAGCTTTCTTT
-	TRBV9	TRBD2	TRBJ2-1	CASSVVGSGGAHEQFF	TGTGCCAGCAGCGTAGTTGGCAGCGGGGGGGCTCATGAGCAGTTCTTC
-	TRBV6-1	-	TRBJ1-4	CASSGGLANEKLFF	TGTGCCAGCAGTGGCGGGTTGGCTAATGAAAAACTGTTTTTT
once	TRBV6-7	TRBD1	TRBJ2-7	CASSYEGQFALEQYF	TGTGCCAGCAGTTACGAGGGACAGTTTGCCCTGGAGCAGTACTTC
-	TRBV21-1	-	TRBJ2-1	CARNITPPRGTDEQFF	TGTGCCAGGAATATAACCCCCCCCCGGGGGACAGATGAGCAGTTCTTC
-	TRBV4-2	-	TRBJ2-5	CASSPQVDTATQYF	TGTGCCAGCAGCCCCCAAGTAGATACCGCGACCCAGTACTTC
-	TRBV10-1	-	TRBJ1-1	CASRQQENTEAFF	TGCGCCAGCAGGCAACAGGAGAACACTGAAGCTTTCTTT
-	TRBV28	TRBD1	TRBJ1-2	CASSPPGTAYGYTF	TGTGCCAGCAGTCCACCCGGGACAGCCTATGGCTACACCTTC